This T cell receptor beta chain stems from a study of blood T cell repertoires in COVID-19 (dated by TCRdb to the early 2020s). Study-wide context: Samples from collaborators originated in the United States, Italy and Spain and spanned both the acute and convalescent phases of COVID-19. The prospective study material was composed of cDNA or gDNA derived from T cells, B-cell-depleted T cells, or PBMCs. The dataset comprised deeply sampled blood TCRbeta repertoires from subjects exposed to, actively infected with, or recovered from COVID-19. The repertoires were made available in a free public database intended to serve as a resource for research on the immune response to SARS-CoV-2. The samples were drawn from the first 160 participants of the ongoing ImmuneRACE study and from over 950 subjects provided by 6 global collaborators. The sample metadata nearly always contained a de-identified subject ID, COVID-19 status, age in years and sex. Where HLA class I and class II types were available, the types were taken from metadata supplied by the sample provider, not from assay-based typing.

What the authors observed across the whole study: The amount of clinical and demographic metadata varied by source and participant and was provided uncurated.

TCRbeta CDR3 regions were amplified from genomic DNA by means of the immunoSEQ Assay, a bias-controlled multiplex PCR. Processing in the source paper ran as follows. The number of nucleated cells in each sample was estimated by amplification of reference gene primers within the assay. To quantify the absolute abundance of each unique TCRbeta CDR3 rearrangement, sequence reads were collapsed and filtered. For each sample, productive Simpson clonality was calculated as the square root of Simpson's diversity index across productive rearrangements. TCRdb's version of the immuneACCESS table is confined to in-frame rearrangements and falls short of the full clone set. An unresolved V gene accounts for under half of the shortfall where checked; the remainder is of unknown origin. For V, J and clone size, that table is used; D and trimming come from the DNA. This sample lists around 60,000 clones; around 81% were detected once. In total, the top ten clones hold under 30% of the sample.

Notes on this clone: This clone's antigen is unknown. Per-base qualities were not stored, and no clone one base away is much larger.

Collaborating institutions collected whole blood in K2EDTA tubes following their own protocols. Collaborator samples were shipped for TCRbeta analysis as frozen whole blood, isolated PBMCs, or DNA extracted from either sample type. Taken from the germline V gene (reference sequence), the CDR1 and CDR2 loops are MNHEY and SMNVEV. V loses 2 bases at its end and J loses 5 bases; junction bases beyond the gene matches: 5. The CDR3 runs 14 residues from the cysteine to the phenylalanine. Left in the record is the CDR3 DNA by itself, 42 bases read in frame from the first base. This receptor was obtained from an elderly woman with active or convalescent COVID-19. This chain is built from TRBV27 and TRBJ2-7; a stretch of 8 junction bases matches TRBD2. Source material: peripheral blood. CDR3 protein: CASSLRRGDHEQYF. The DNA is as follows: TGTGCCAGCAGTTTAAGGCGGGGGGACCACGAGCAGTACTTC.